The 3 T cell receptor beta chains below were found in one sample sequenced in a study of cytomegalovirus exposure and HLA in healthy donors. PCR involved 60 Vbeta and 13 Jbeta primers. Here immunoSEQ multiplex PCR was the method, and the copy in TCRdb shows in-frame clones only, minus some. The table lists under 200,000 clones, roughly 80% of them singletons. The sequencing sample was made of PBMCs. Receptor source: a man aged 35-49 years in good health and CMV-seropositive.

Note on this clone: The same CDR3 also results from other DNA sequences found in this sample. The chain has TRBV28 and TRBJ1-1; 10 bases match TRBD1. CDR1 MDHEN and CDR2 SYDVKM come from the germline V gene. This CDR3 has 14 residues. The J segment lost 8 bases and the V segment lost 6 bases, leaving 9 bases of the junction unmatched. The CDR3 nucleotides are TGTGCCAGCAGCCTGGGACAGGGGCACGAGGAAGCTTTCTTT. It translates to CASSLGQGHEEAFF.

The V and J genes are TRBV7-2 and TRBJ2-4, with TRBD2 matching over 15 bases. V was clipped by 3 bases and J by 1 base; unmatched bases: 4. Looked up from germline, CDR1 is SGHTA and CDR2 is FQGNSA. The CDR3 runs to 18 residues. The CDR3 here is CASSFLGTSGGAKNIQYF. As DNA, the CDR3 is TGTGCCAGCAGCTTTCTAGGGACTAGCGGGGGGGCCAAAAACATTCAGTACTTC.

This clone appeared a few times. V usage is TRBV27 and J usage is TRBJ2-5; D might be TRBD2 (7 bases). Germline CDR1 is MNHEY and CDR2 is SMNVEV (reference sequence). V was shortened by 5 bases and J by 0 bases, with 13 bases between the two germline ends. The CDR3 length is 15 residues. The CDR3 sequence is CASSPPGGHQETQYF. In nucleotides, the CDR3 is TGTGCCAGCAGTCCCCCGGGGGGCCACCAAGAGACCCAGTACTTC.